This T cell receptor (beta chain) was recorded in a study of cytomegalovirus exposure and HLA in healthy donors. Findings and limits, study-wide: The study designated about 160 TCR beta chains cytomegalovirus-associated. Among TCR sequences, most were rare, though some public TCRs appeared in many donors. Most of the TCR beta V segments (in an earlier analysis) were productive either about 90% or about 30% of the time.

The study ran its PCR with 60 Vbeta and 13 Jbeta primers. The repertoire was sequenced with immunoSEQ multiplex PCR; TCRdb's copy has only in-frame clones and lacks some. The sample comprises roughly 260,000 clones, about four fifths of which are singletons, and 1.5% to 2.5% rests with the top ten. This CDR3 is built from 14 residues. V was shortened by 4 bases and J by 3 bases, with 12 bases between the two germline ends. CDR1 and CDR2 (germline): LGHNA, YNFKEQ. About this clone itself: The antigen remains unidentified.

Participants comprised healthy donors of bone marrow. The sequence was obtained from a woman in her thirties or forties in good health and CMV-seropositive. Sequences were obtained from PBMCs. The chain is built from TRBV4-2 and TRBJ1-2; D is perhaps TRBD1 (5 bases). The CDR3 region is CASSPARGDYGYTF. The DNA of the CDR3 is TGTGCCAGCAGCCCAGCTCGGGGGGACTATGGCTACACCTTC.